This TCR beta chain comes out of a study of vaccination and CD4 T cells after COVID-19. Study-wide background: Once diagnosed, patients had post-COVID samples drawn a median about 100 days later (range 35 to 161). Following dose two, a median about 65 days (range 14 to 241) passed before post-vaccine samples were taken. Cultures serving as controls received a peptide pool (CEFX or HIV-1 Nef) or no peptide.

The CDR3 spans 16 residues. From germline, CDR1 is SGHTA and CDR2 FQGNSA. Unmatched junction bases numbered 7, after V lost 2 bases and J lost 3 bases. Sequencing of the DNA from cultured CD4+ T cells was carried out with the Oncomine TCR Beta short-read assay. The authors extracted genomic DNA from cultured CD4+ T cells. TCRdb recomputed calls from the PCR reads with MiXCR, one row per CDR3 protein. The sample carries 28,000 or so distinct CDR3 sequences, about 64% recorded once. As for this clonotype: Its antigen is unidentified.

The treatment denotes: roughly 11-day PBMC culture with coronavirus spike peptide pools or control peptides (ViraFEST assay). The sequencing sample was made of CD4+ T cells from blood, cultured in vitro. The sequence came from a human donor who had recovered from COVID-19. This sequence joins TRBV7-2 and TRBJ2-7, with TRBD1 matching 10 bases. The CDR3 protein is CASSLSLDRGLYEQYF. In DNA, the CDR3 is TGTGCCAGCAGCTTATCGCTCGACAGGGGGCTCTACGAGCAGTACTTC.